This TCR beta chain was captured by sequencing in a study of blood T cell repertoires in COVID-19. Using immunoSEQ multiplex PCR, the repertoire was profiled, and TCRdb retains in-frame clones only, with some absent. Of 250,000 to 350,000 clones listed, roughly 92% are singletons. The germline CDR1 and CDR2 sequences are MDHEN and SYDVKM. V was pared by 6 bases and J by 8 bases, with 10 bases between. CDR3 size: 11 residues. The sample taken for sequencing was peripheral blood. This sequence joins TRBV28 and TRBJ1-2; no firm D call. The TCR comes from a woman aged 30 to 39 with COVID-19, enrolled during active disease. The CDR3 nucleotides read TGTGCCAGCAGCCCAGGAAGAGGCTACACCTTC. Encoded protein: CASSPGRGYTF.